This record concerns one T cell receptor (beta chain) sequence. Its antigen is undetermined. Germline values: CDR1 SGHVS, CDR2 FQNEAQ. V was trimmed by 2 bases and J by 4 bases, leaving 18 bases between them. CDR3 length: 16 residues. This entry belongs to a study of cytomegalovirus exposure and HLA in healthy donors. The overall study: In an early release, HLA-typed donors contributed roughly 85 million unique TCR sequences.

Study observations and caveats: An analysis that came later showed most CMV-associated TCR beta chains appearing HLA-restricted.

The study ran its PCR with 60 Vbeta and 13 Jbeta primers. TCRdb keeps only in-frame clones here, not all; method: immunoSEQ multiplex PCR. The sample includes some 180,000 clones, more than 65% seen only once; the top ten take 2.9%. The J gene is TRBJ2-7, the V gene TRBV7-8, with a tentative D call TRBD2 (6 bases). The sequencing input was PBMCs. This clonotype was obtained from a female donor in good health and CMV-seronegative. CDR3 nucleotide sequence: TGTGCCAGCAGCTTAAATGTGGAGGGCCTTGAATACGAGCAGTACTTC. Its translation: CASSLNVEGLEYEQYF.